The next 14 T cell receptor beta chains were all read from a single sample in a study of T-cell reconstitution after alpha-beta-depleted transplantation in children. A TCRbeta library incorporating unique molecular identifiers was prepared. TCRdb fed the PCR reads into MiXCR, producing one record per CDR3 protein. The sample has over 45,000 distinct CDR3 sequences; about 10% are singletons. This specimen was PBMCs, mostly from graft donor cells, taken 60 days after TCRalphabeta/CD19-depleted stem cell transplant. The receptors were gathered from a male patient aged 2-15 years who had a stem cell transplant for chronic granulomatous disease, so the T cells may come from the graft donor.

The V gene is TRBV20-1, the J gene TRBJ1-1; tentatively, D is TRBD1 (6 bases). Germline CDR1 reads DFQATT; CDR2 reads SNEGSKA (reference sequence). This CDR3 is 13 amino acids long. The germline V and J ends were trimmed by 3 bases and 1 base, with 9 bases remaining between them. The CDR3: CSARRDTNTEAFF. DNA for the CDR3: TGCAGTGCTAGGAGGGACACGAACACTGAAGCTTTCTTT.

This clonotype occurred a few times. The V gene is TRBV7-2, the J gene TRBJ1-5, with D possibly TRBD1 on 6 matching bases. V lost 5 bases, J lost 11 bases, and 13 bases lay in between. The CDR3 runs to 12 residues. CDR1 and CDR2 (germline): SGHTA, FQGNSA. DNA of the CDR3: TGTGCCAGCAGCCCCTACAGGGAGGCCCAGCATTTT. Protein product: CASSPYREAQHF.

The chain joins TRBV6-1 to TRBJ2-7; 9 positions agree with TRBD2. In germline, CDR1 is MNHNS, CDR2 SASEGT. After removal of 4 bases from V and 2 bases from J, the junction contained 6 bases not matched to a gene. The CDR3 has 15 amino acids. The CDR3 DNA reads as TGTGCCAGCAGTGGCGGGAGGGCAGTACCCTACGAGCAGTACTTC. Its protein product is CASSGGRAVPYEQYF.

V is TRBV6-1 and J is TRBJ1-5, with 10 nucleotides matching TRBD1. This CDR3 is built from 15 residues. J was trimmed by 6 bases and V by 6 bases; bases with no gene match: 8. The germline V gene encodes CDR1 MNHNS and CDR2 SASEGT. The CDR3 DNA is TGTGCCAGCAGGGACTTGACAGGGGGCGGTCAGCCCCAGCATTTT. Protein product: CASRDLTGGGQPQHF.

V usage is TRBV27 and J usage is TRBJ1-2, with D unresolved. Deletions cut 2 bases from V and 2 bases from J, with 6 bases between. Looked up from germline, CDR1 is MNHEY and CDR2 is SMNVEV (reference sequence). This CDR3 is built from 13 residues. The CDR3 region is CASSLGGNYGYTF. CDR3 coding DNA: TGTGCCAGCAGTTTAGGCGGGAACTATGGCTACACCTTC.

This clonotype was counted many times. The chain joins TRBV28 to TRBJ2-6, with D maybe TRBD2 (5 bases). This CDR3 comprises 16 residues. Trimming shortened V by 5 bases and J by 0 bases, and 11 bases separated the two germline ends. Per germline, CDR1 MDHEN and CDR2 SYDVKM. DNA of the CDR3: TGTGCCAGCAGTAGAGGGATTAGCTCTGGGGCCAACGTCCTGACTTTC. Encoded protein: CASSRGISSGANVLTF.

This clonotype was found a few times. This chain connects TRBV4-2 to TRBJ2-3, with 9 bases fitting TRBD2. V was clipped by 2 bases and J by 0 bases; unmatched bases: 6. The length of the CDR3 is 17 residues. Per germline, CDR1 LGHNA and CDR2 YNFKEQ. The CDR3: CASSQQPSGASTDTQYF. In nucleotides, the CDR3 is TGTGCCAGCAGCCAACAACCTAGCGGGGCTAGCACAGATACGCAGTATTTT.

By frequency in the sample, this clonotype is medium-sized (0.01 to 0.1%). The genes are TRBV5-1 and TRBJ2-7; 7 nucleotides agree with TRBD1. Germline V gene sequence: CDR1 SGHRS, CDR2 YFSETQ. The V gene end was trimmed by 5 bases and the J gene end by 2 bases; junction bases not matched to a gene: 4. The CDR3 runs to 13 residues. CDR3 bases: TGCGCCAGCAGTTCCGGGACAGCCTACGAGCAGTACTTC. Protein sequence: CASSSGTAYEQYF.

This clonotype was counted only a few times. The genes are TRBV19 and TRBJ2-1; 9 bases are shared with TRBD1. The germline V gene has CDR1 LNHDA and CDR2 SQIVND (reference sequence). Trimming removed 8 bases from V and 9 bases from J; junction bases left unmatched: 11. The CDR3 is 14 residues long. CDR3 sequence (DNA): TGTGCCAGTCATAGGGGGGACAGGGTCGGTGAGCAGTTCTTC. Protein product: CASHRGDRVGEQFF.

This clonotype was seen a handful of times. The gene calls are TRBV12-3 or TRBV12-4 and TRBJ1-2; TRBD1 matches at 8 bases. The CDR3 loop spans 16 amino acids. The trim removed 6 bases at V and 2 bases at J, leaving 11 bases unmatched. CDR3 amino acids: CASSRRRGRENYGYTF. The CDR3 bases are TGTGCCAGCAGCCGCCGCAGGGGGCGGGAAAACTATGGCTACACCTTC.

This clonotype was found a few times. The chain couples TRBV12-3 or TRBV12-4 to TRBJ2-1, with TRBD2 matching 10 bases. The CDR3 spans 16 residues. V gave up 5 bases and J gave up 6 bases; unmatched junction bases: 10. For the CDR3, the DNA is TGTGCCAGCAGTCGGCTAGCGGGAGAGGCCGTCAATGAGCAGTTCTTC. Translation gives CASSRLAGEAVNEQFF.

This clonotype was counted at least ten times. The rearrangement links TRBV14 to TRBJ1-5, with D tentatively TRBD1 (6 bases). The germline V gene encodes CDR1 SGHDN and CDR2 FVKESK. The CDR3 runs 13 residues. V was shortened by 1 base and J by 7 bases, with 8 bases between the two germline ends. CDR3 nucleotide sequence: TGTGCCAGCAGCCAAGGGGGGGCCCAGCCCCAGCATTTT. Amino acid sequence: CASSQGGAQPQHF.

With regard to this clonotype: This may arise from a read error, as a much more abundant clone is one base away. The J gene is TRBJ1-5, the V gene TRBV2, with D possibly TRBD1 on 5 matching bases. Germline loops: CDR1 SNHLY, CDR2 FYNNEI. The CDR3 runs 15 residues. V lost 5 bases, J lost 5 bases, and 16 bases lay in between. CDR3 bases: TGTGCCAGCAGTTCCTTGGGGGTGGACTATCAGCCCCAGCATTTT. Protein sequence: CASSSLGVDYQPQHF. Filled out from reference TRBV2 and TRBJ1-5, the complete variable domain reads EPEVTQTPSHQVTQMGQEVILRCVPISNHLYFYWYRQILGQKVEFLVSFYNNEISEKSEIFDDQFSVERPDGSNFTLKIRSTKLEDSAMYFCASSSLGVDYQPQHFGDGTRLSIL.

This clonotype was observed many times. DNA for the CDR3: TGTGCCAGCAGTTGGGCGGCAGGGGGGCAGCCCCAGCATTTT. Its translation: CASSWAAGGQPQHF. The V gene is TRBV6-2 or TRBV6-3, the J gene TRBJ1-5; 7 bases line up with TRBD1. The V gene end was trimmed by 4 bases and the J gene end by 7 bases; junction bases not matched to a gene: 7. CDR1 is MNHEY and CDR2 is SVGEGT in the germline V gene. The CDR3 has 14 residues.